Listed here are 12 T cell receptor beta chains from one sample, sequenced in a study of blood T cell repertoires in COVID-19. The table came from immunoSEQ multiplex PCR; TCRdb's copy has only in-frame clones and leaves some out. The data show about 180,000 clones, about four fifths seen once. Material: peripheral blood. These receptors were taken from a woman of 80 years or more with active or convalescent COVID-19.

The count of this clone is one. The chain couples TRBV3-1 (or the pseudogene TRBV3-2) to TRBJ1-4; 8 nucleotides match TRBD1. With 5 bases clipped from V and 10 bases from J, the junction kept 9 bases outside the gene matches. This CDR3 comprises 14 residues. CDR1 LGHDT and CDR2 YNNKEL come from the germline V gene (reference sequence). The CDR3 region has the DNA TGTGCCAGCAGCGCCTGGAGACAGGGGATAAAACTGTTTTTT. This sequence encodes CASSAWRQGIKLFF.

The V call is TRBV4-1, the J call TRBJ2-3, with D perhaps TRBD2 (6 bases). This CDR3 has 15 residues. V lost 0 bases to trimming and J lost 5 bases, with 12 bases between them. Germline loops: CDR1 MGHRA, CDR2 YSYEKL. CDR3 loop: CASSQDGRAGDTQYF. DNA of the CDR3: TGCGCCAGCAGCCAAGACGGGAGAGCGGGAGATACGCAGTATTTT.

This clone occurred many times. This rearrangement joins TRBV10-1 to TRBJ2-3; TRBD2 aligns across 11 bases. Per germline, CDR1 WNHNN and CDR2 SYGVQD (reference sequence). With 4 bases clipped from V and 6 bases from J, the junction kept 6 bases outside the gene matches. The CDR3 is made up of 15 amino acids. The CDR3 nucleotides are TGCGCCAGCAGTGGAACTAGCGGGAGCTGGGATACGCAGTATTTT. It codes for CASSGTSGSWDTQYF.

The chain carries TRBV27 and TRBJ2-7; 10 bases are a match to TRBD1. J was trimmed by 4 bases and V by 2 bases; bases with no gene match: 5. This CDR3 is 15 amino acids long. The germline CDR1 and CDR2 sequences are MNHEY and SMNVEV (reference sequence). The CDR3: CASSLLGQGVYEQYF. For the CDR3, the DNA is TGTGCCAGCAGTTTACTTGGACAGGGGGTTTACGAGCAGTACTTC.

The rearrangement uses TRBV28 and TRBJ1-4; possibly TRBD1 for D (6 bases). CDR3 length: 13 residues. Between the trimmed V and J ends, which lost 5 bases and 6 bases, there was a span of 10 bases. Germline V lookup: CDR1 MDHEN, CDR2 SYDVKM. CDR3 amino acids: CASSEGVDEKLFF. In DNA, the CDR3 is TGTGCCAGCAGTGAGGGGGTAGATGAAAAACTGTTTTTT.

The V and J genes are TRBV11-2 and TRBJ1-6, with D maybe TRBD1 (5 bases). Germline V gives CDR1 SGHAT, CDR2 FQNNGV. The CDR3 has 13 residues. V was clipped by 3 bases and J by 13 bases, with 13 bases between them. The CDR3 region is CASSLVRAPPLHF. CDR3 bases: TGTGCCAGCAGCTTGGTCAGGGCCCCCCCCCTCCACTTT.

J is TRBJ2-2 and V is TRBV3-1 (or the pseudogene TRBV3-2), with a tentative D call TRBD1 (6 bases). Trimming pared 4 bases from V and 0 bases from J, leaving 9 bases between. There are 15 residues in the CDR3. Per the germline V gene, CDR1 is LGHDT and CDR2 is YNNKEL (reference sequence). CDR3 DNA: TGTGCCAGCAGCCCGACAGGACCGAACACCGGGGAGCTGTTTTTT. Translation gives CASSPTGPNTGELFF.

A few counts support this clone. The V and J genes are TRBV6-1 and TRBJ1-2, with 7 bases aligning to TRBD1. The CDR3 length is 13 residues. V was clipped by 3 bases and J by 12 bases; unmatched bases: 10. Germline-derived CDR1 and CDR2 are MNHNS and SASEGT. In DNA form, the CDR3 reads TGTGCCAGCAGTGAGAAGCAGGGGGTCAAGAACACCTTC. Translating it yields CASSEKQGVKNTF.

The genes are TRBV5-1 and TRBJ2-6, with 7 bases identical to TRBD2. CDR3 length: 14 amino acids. The germline V gene has CDR1 SGHRS and CDR2 YFSETQ. The V segment lost 5 bases and the J segment 1 base; nucleotides outside the gene matches: 0. The CDR3 here is CASRRESGANVLTF. The CDR3 nucleotides read TGCGCCAGCAGGCGGGAGTCTGGGGCCAACGTCCTGACTTTC.

V is TRBV4-2 and J is TRBJ2-6, with TRBD2 as a possible D gene (5 bases). The CDR3 has 16 amino acids. Germline CDR1 LGHNA, CDR2 YNFKEQ. Deletions cut 1 base from V and 3 bases from J, with 10 bases between. Here the CDR3 DNA reads TGTGCCAGCAGCCAAGTCGGGATTGATGGGGCCAACGTCCTGACTTTC. It encodes CASSQVGIDGANVLTF.

This chain uses TRBV5-1 with TRBJ2-1; 12 bases are shared with TRBD2. This CDR3 is built from 18 residues. Germline trimming cut 4 bases from V and 7 bases from J; bases unmatched to any gene: 15. Germline lookup yields CDR1 SGHRS and CDR2 YFSETQ. The CDR3 DNA is TGCGCCAGCAGCCCTGGACTAGCGGGACAGGCTACGAGGAATGAGCAGTTCTTC. This codes for CASSPGLAGQATRNEQFF.

This clone has just one count. The genes are TRBV10-1 and TRBJ2-3, with 7 bases fitting TRBD1. V was pared by 5 bases and J by 3 bases, with 8 bases of the junction left unmatched. The germline CDR1 and CDR2 sequences are WNHNN and SYGVQD (reference sequence). The CDR3 sequence is 15 residues long. For the CDR3, the DNA is TGCGCCAGCAGTCCGAGGGGGCTCGGGACAGATACGCAGTATTTT. Its protein product is CASSPRGLGTDTQYF.